This T cell receptor beta chain was recovered during a study of shared clonotypes between healthy human individuals. The CDR3 spans 18 residues. With V trimmed by 3 bases and J by 0 bases, 5 bases remained unmatched. Germline V CDR1 and CDR2: SGHRS, YFSETQ. Concerning this clone itself: Its specificity is not known.

Roughly 210 ng DNA, 30,000 to 35,000 T cell genomes, went into each sorted-subset replicate PCR. Method: immunoSEQ multiplex PCR; TCRdb's copy keeps in-frame clones and lacks some. The table has 2,100,000 or so clones, more than 90% seen once. Study conclusions and caveats: Clonotypes not shared had lower generation probabilities than those common to all four donors.

Sequenced material: naive CD4+ T cells sorted from blood. Subset of the sample: CD45RA+ positively selected. The J gene is TRBJ2-2, the V gene TRBV5-1, with TRBD2 matching over 13 bases. The receptor comes from a man aged 18 to 30 in good health. Written as DNA, the CDR3 is TGCGCCAGCAGCTCCACCGGGACTAGCGGGGCGAACACCGGGGAGCTGTTTTTT. It codes for CASSSTGTSGANTGELFF.